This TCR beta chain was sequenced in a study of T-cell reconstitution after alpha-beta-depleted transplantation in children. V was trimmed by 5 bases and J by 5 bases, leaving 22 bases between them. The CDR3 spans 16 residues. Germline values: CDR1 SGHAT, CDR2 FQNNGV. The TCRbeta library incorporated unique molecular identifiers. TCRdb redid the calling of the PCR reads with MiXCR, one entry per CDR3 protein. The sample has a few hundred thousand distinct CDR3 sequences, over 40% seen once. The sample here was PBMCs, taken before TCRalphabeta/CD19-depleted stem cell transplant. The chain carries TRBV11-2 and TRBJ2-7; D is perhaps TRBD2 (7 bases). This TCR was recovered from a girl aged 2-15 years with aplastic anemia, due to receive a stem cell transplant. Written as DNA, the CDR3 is TGTGCCAGCAGCGTGATCGGGGGGCGTTTTGAGGACGAGCAGTACTTC. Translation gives CASSVIGGRFEDEQYF.